These 3 T cell receptor beta chains were sequenced from one sample in a study of T cell repertoires in cytomegalovirus infection. MiXCR, applied by TCRdb to the reads, yields one record per CDR3 protein. Of 250,000 to 300,000 distinct CDR3 sequences listed, roughly 26% are singletons. Sequencing was done on a sample of PBMCs. These receptors all stem from a human donor in good health (CMV status not recorded). Some clones in this sample may be carry-over from other donors' samples.

Only a few counts were recorded for this clonotype. V is TRBV29-1 and J is TRBJ2-3; 7 bases map to TRBD1. V gave up 6 bases and J gave up 3 bases; unmatched junction bases: 12. CDR1 is SQVTM and CDR2 is ANQGSEA in the germline V gene. The CDR3 totals 15 residues. The CDR3 region has the DNA TGCAGCGTGCAACAGGGGACGGGTCAGACAGATACGCAGTATTTT. This encodes CSVQQGTGQTDTQYF.

J is TRBJ2-3 and V is TRBV27, with TRBD1 matching over 8 bases. V dropped 1 base and J dropped 8; count of bases not matched to a gene: 8. The CDR3 is 15 amino acids. The germline CDR1 and CDR2 sequences are MNHEY and SMNVEV (reference sequence). The CDR3 coding sequence is TGTGCCAGCAGTTTATGGGACAGGCACAGTGGTACGCAGTATTTT. As protein: CASSLWDRHSGTQYF.

This chain joins TRBV12-3 or TRBV12-4 and TRBJ1-5, with D uncertain. The V gene lost 6 bases and the J gene lost 1 base, with 10 bases spanning the gap. The CDR3 has 14 residues. CDR3: CASSQRGSNQPQHF. CDR3 nucleotide sequence: TGTGCCAGCAGCCAGAGAGGGAGCAATCAGCCCCAGCATTTT.